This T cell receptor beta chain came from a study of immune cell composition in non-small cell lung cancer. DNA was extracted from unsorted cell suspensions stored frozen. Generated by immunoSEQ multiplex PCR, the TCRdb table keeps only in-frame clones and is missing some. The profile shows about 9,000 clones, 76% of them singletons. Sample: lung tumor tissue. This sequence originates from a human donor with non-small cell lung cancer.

The CDR3 here is CASSSGQTSTDTQYF. For the CDR3, the DNA is TGTGCCAGCAGCTCGGGACAAACTAGCACAGATACGCAGTATTTT. V and J are TRBV7-2 and TRBJ2-3; a possible D gene is TRBD1 (6 bases). The germline gives CDR1 SGHTA, CDR2 FQGNSA. The V end lost 4 bases, the J end lost 0 bases, and 11 bases lay between the germline ends. The CDR3 sequence is 15 residues long.